A selection of T cell receptor beta chains follows, all from one sample in a study of Graves' ophthalmopathy and Graves' hyperthyroidism. TCRdb ran MiXCR on the multiplex PCR reads and lists one entry per CDR3 protein. This sample has 200,000 to 250,000 distinct CDR3 sequences; around a fifth occur once, and the top ten carry roughly 40%. The sequenced material came from peripheral blood. The source of these receptors is a woman in her 50s with Graves' ophthalmopathy. CDR3s include the opening cysteine and the closing phenylalanine or tryptophan. D genes are given only for firm matches. Part of the rows lack a size; the others show once, few, many or a class for expanded clones.

TRBJ2-7 | . | TRBV6-5 | many | CASSLDQWSSYEQYF | TGTGCCAGCAGTCTCGATCAGTGGAGCTCCTACGAGCAGTACTTC
TRBJ2-7 | . | TRBV11-2 | . | CASSDLRDGSYEQYF | TGTGCCAGCAGCGACCTCCGGGACGGCTCCTACGAGCAGTACTTC
TRBJ1-1 | . | TRBV6-5 | . | CASSYLGGGPQIAFF | TGTGCCAGCAGTTACTTAGGTGGCGGTCCACAAATAGCTTTCTTT
TRBJ1-2 | TRBD1 | TRBV6-5 | few | CASSSLGTGDDGYTF | TGTGCCAGCAGTTCCCTCGGGACAGGGGACGATGGCTACACCTTC
TRBJ2-7 | . | TRBV7-2 | many | CASSLKESYEQYF | TGTGCCAGCAGCTTAAAGGAATCCTACGAGCAGTACTTC
TRBJ2-7 | TRBD1 | TRBV6-2/TRBV6-3 | . | CASSSPRDRRNEQYF | TGTGCCAGCAGTTCTCCCCGGGACAGGCGCAACGAGCAGTACTTC
TRBJ1-1 | . | TRBV11-2 | many | CASSLEGVAFF | TGTGCCAGCAGCTTAGAGGGGGTTGCTTTCTTT
TRBJ1-3 | . | TRBV3-1 | . | CASSQDPAGFGNTIYF | TGTGCCAGCAGCCAAGACCCAGCTGGGTTTGGAAACACCATATATTTT
TRBJ2-7 | . | TRBV28 | many | CASSLGGVAGSYEQYF | TGTGCCAGCAGTTTAGGGGGAGTGGCGGGCTCCTACGAGCAGTACTTC
TRBJ2-4 | TRBD2 | TRBV11-2 | many | CASSFGNGRSKNIQYF | TGTGCCAGCAGCTTTGGAAACGGGAGGAGCAAAAACATTCAGTACTTC
TRBJ2-2 | . | TRBV3-1 | . | CASSQVPRAELFF | TGTGCCAGCAGCCAAGTACCGAGAGCGGAGCTGTTTTTT
TRBJ1-6 | . | TRBV28 | many | CASSTPLTYSPLHF | TGTGCCAGCAGTACGCCCCTGACATATTCACCCCTCCACTTT
TRBJ1-5 | TRBD1 | TRBV27 | many | CASSGQGNQPQHF | TGTGCCAGCAGTGGACAGGGCAATCAGCCCCAGCATTTT
TRBJ1-1 | TRBD1 | TRBV18 | many | CASSSSDRMNTEAFF | TGTGCCAGCTCATCCTCGGACAGGATGAACACTGAAGCTTTCTTT
TRBJ2-7 | TRBD2 | TRBV5-6 | once | CASSFARLAGNEQYF | TGTGCCAGCAGCTTCGCGCGACTAGCGGGAAACGAGCAGTACTTC
TRBJ2-2 | TRBD2 | TRBV6-5 | . | CASSLTSGRASGELFF | TGTGCCAGCAGCTTGACTAGCGGGAGGGCGTCCGGGGAGCTGTTTTTT
TRBJ1-1 | . | TRBV19 | many | CASSKGGWNTEAFF | TGTGCCAGTAGTAAGGGGGGTTGGAACACTGAAGCTTTCTTT
TRBJ1-1 | . | TRBV28 | . | CASTSGAYGTEAFF | TGTGCCAGCACATCAGGGGCTTACGGCACTGAAGCTTTCTTT
TRBJ2-4 | . | TRBV9 | few | CASSVGDGNIQYF | TGTGCCAGCAGCGTAGGGGACGGAAACATTCAGTACTTC
TRBJ2-2 | . | TRBV3-1 | few | CASSPPGGRAGELFF | TGTGCCAGCAGCCCCCCCGGTGGAAGGGCCGGGGAGCTGTTTTTT
TRBJ1-1 | . | TRBV15 | many | CATSRDETEAFF | TGTGCCACCAGCAGAGATGAGACTGAAGCTTTCTTT
TRBJ2-7 | . | TRBV27 | many | CASSSLGRTYEQYF | TGTGCCAGCAGTTCCCTGGGACGGACCTACGAGCAGTACTTC
TRBJ2-7 | . | TRBV5-1 | many | CASSLEGGQAYEQYF | TGCGCCAGCAGCTTGGAGGGAGGACAGGCCTACGAGCAGTACTTC
TRBJ2-5 | . | TRBV24-1 | . | CATSDSVGGPGQETQYF | TGTGCCACCAGTGACTCCGTCGGGGGGCCGGGACAAGAGACCCAGTACTTC
TRBJ2-7 | . | TRBV6-5 | many | CASRAGQLYEQYF | TGTGCCAGCAGGGCAGGACAGCTCTACGAGCAGTACTTC
TRBJ2-2 | TRBD1 | TRBV7-3 | . | CATKRTGTTGELFF | TGTGCCACCAAAAGGACAGGGACCACCGGGGAGCTGTTTTTT
TRBJ1-1 | . | TRBV12-3/TRBV12-4 | . | CASSFSGAGGTEAFF | TGTGCCAGCAGTTTCTCAGGGGCGGGCGGGACTGAAGCTTTCTTT
TRBJ2-7 | TRBD1 | TRBV19 | many | CASSIGTGGSYEQYF | TGTGCCAGTAGTATCGGGACAGGGGGTTCTTACGAGCAGTACTTC
TRBJ2-7 | . | TRBV6-5 | few | CASSYGDGSYEQYF | TGTGCCAGCAGTTATGGGGACGGTTCCTACGAGCAGTACTTC